This T cell receptor beta chain was obtained from a study of shared clonotypes between healthy human individuals. The CDR3 totals 12 residues. Looked up from germline, CDR1 is LGHNT and CDR2 is FRNRAP. The ends were cut back, 4 bases at V and 6 bases at J, with 6 bases in the middle. Study-wide points: In general, naive subsets displayed greater estimated richness than memory subsets did. Incompleteness in sorted-subset sequencing, despite large depth, was shown by rarefaction.

This clone was observed a few times. No antigen is known for it. The table came from immunoSEQ multiplex PCR; TCRdb's copy has only in-frame clones and leaves some out. The data hold about 110,000 clones, with less than 80% observed a single time. The sequenced sample was memory CD8+ T cells sorted from blood. Specified subset: CD45RO+ cells pooled with CCR7-negative TemRA cells. The receptor's source is a woman in her thirties in good health. The rearrangement links TRBV12-5 to TRBJ2-2, with D unclear. CDR3 coding DNA: TGTGCTAGTGGTTCGGTCCCCGGGGAGCTGTTTTTT. Translating it yields CASGSVPGELFF.